The text below deals with one T cell receptor (beta chain). This table comes from immunoSEQ multiplex PCR, and its TCRdb copy is limited to in-frame clones, with some not included. The sample contains under 450,000 clones, approximately 89% of which appear only once. Participants' own reports of clinical history determined their cohort assignment. CDR3 length: 14 residues. Trimming pared 0 bases from V and 6 bases from J, leaving 11 bases between. Per germline, CDR1 LNHNV and CDR2 YYDKDF (reference sequence). The entry originates in a study of blood T cell repertoires in COVID-19. As for the study in general: COVID-19 samples, acute and convalescent, were from the United States, Italy and Spain.

Material for sequencing was PBMCs or T cells enriched from blood (not recorded which). The rearrangement uses TRBV15 and TRBJ1-1; D uncertain. The TCR sequence derives from a woman aged 40-49 years who had been exposed to COVID-19. CDR3 sequence reads: CATSRDILTAEAFF. The CDR3 DNA sequence: TGTGCCACCAGCAGAGATATTCTCACAGCTGAAGCTTTCTTT.